What follows are 9 T cell receptor beta chains derived from one specimen sequenced in a study of blood T cells in healthy people across ages. A second PCR of 7 to 11 cycles used a sample-barcoded 5' primer and a J-beta primer mix. MiXCR, run by TCRdb on the 5' RACE reads, gives a single entry per CDR3 protein. The sample lists about 1.4 million distinct CDR3 sequences, approximately 59% occurring once. Sequenced sample: blood. All receptors come from a man aged 18 to 30 in good health.

The chain couples TRBV11-2 to TRBJ2-1, with 13 positions matching TRBD2. Germline CDR1 reads SGHAT; CDR2 reads FQNNGV. J was trimmed by 5 bases and V by 1 base; bases with no gene match: 2. This CDR3 is 16 amino acids long. CDR3 sequence reads: CASSLGLAGGNNEQFF. The CDR3 nucleotides read TGTGCCAGCAGCTTAGGACTAGCGGGGGGTAACAATGAGCAGTTCTTC.

This clonotype has more than one count but fewer than ten. CDR3 DNA sequence: TGTGCCAGCAGCGACCGGGGGGGCCAGTTCTTC. Protein product: CASSDRGGQFF. This sequence joins TRBV6-2 or TRBV6-3 and TRBJ2-1, with 8 bases matching TRBD2. The CDR3 is made up of 11 amino acids. CDR1 MNHEY and CDR2 SVGEGT come from the germline V gene. V was clipped by 6 bases and J by 13 bases; unmatched bases: 5.

The sample holds a few counts of this clonotype. The chain combines TRBV28 with TRBJ2-7; tentatively, D is TRBD1 (5 bases). CDR1 and CDR2 from the germline V gene are MDHEN and SYDVKM. Trimming cost V 7 bases and J 9 bases, with 22 bases left between them. The CDR3 sequence is 14 residues long. The CDR3 DNA is TGTGCCAGCACCAGCCGACCCCAGGGTGACGGGCAGTACTTC. Translating it yields CASTSRPQGDGQYF.

The chain has TRBV5-4 and TRBJ2-3, with D possibly being TRBD2 (5 bases). The CDR3 length is 15 residues. Between the trimmed V and J ends, which lost 3 bases and 6 bases, there was a span of 17 bases. Per the germline V gene, CDR1 is SGHNT and CDR2 is YYREEE (reference sequence). The CDR3 spells CASSSLERMVDTQYF. In DNA form, the CDR3 reads TGTGCCAGCAGCTCGCTAGAGCGGATGGTTGATACGCAGTATTTT.

This clonotype was counted only a few times. The V gene is TRBV20-1, the J gene TRBJ2-5, with 10 bases fitting TRBD2. Trimming at V came to 4 bases and at J to 11 bases, leaving 13 bases not matched to a gene. This CDR3 is built from 14 residues. Per germline, CDR1 DFQATT and CDR2 SNEGSKA (reference sequence). CDR3 in DNA: TGCAGTGCTAATAGCGGGGGGTACGACAATGAGCAGTACTTC. This sequence encodes CSANSGGYDNEQYF.

V and J are TRBV10-3 and TRBJ1-2, with D possibly matching TRBD1 (6 bases). Trimming cost V 9 bases and J 0 bases, with 11 bases left between them. The CDR3 is made up of 13 amino acids. Germline values: CDR1 ENHRY, CDR2 SYGVKD. The CDR3, as DNA: TGTGCCATTACGGACAGTTCTAACTATGGCTACACCTTC. This encodes CAITDSSNYGYTF.

The sample holds a few counts of this clonotype. This sequence joins TRBV12-3 or TRBV12-4 and TRBJ2-6; 7 bases map to TRBD1. This CDR3 contains 17 residues. The V and J ends lost 4 bases and 0 bases, in that order; junction bases with no gene match: 6. CDR3 coding DNA: TGTGCCAGCAGTTCAACAAGACAGGGCTCTGGGGCCAACGTCCTGACTTTC. Residues: CASSSTRQGSGANVLTF.

About this clonotype: This likely stems from a read error, as it lies one base from a far larger clone. V is TRBV7-2 and J is TRBJ2-7; D gene uncertain. CDR1 is SGHTA and CDR2 is FQGNSA in the germline V gene. V lost 1 base and J lost 6, with 7 bases in between. This CDR3 has 12 residues. CDR3 DNA: TGTGCCAGCAGCTTAGGAGCCTGCGAGCAGTACTTC. This gives the protein CASSLGACEQYF.

In this sample, this clonotype turned up a few times. The chain joins TRBV18 to TRBJ2-6; TRBD1 or TRBD2 may be the D gene (5 bases each). The CDR3 contains 19 residues. Trimming left V 6 bases short and J 0 bases short, with 21 bases between. From germline, CDR1 is KGHSH and CDR2 LQKENI. The CDR3 reads CASSLLDGTSSSGANVLTF. CDR3 in DNA: TGTGCCAGCTCTCTTCTTGACGGGACCTCCAGCTCTGGGGCCAACGTCCTGACTTTC.